Each of the 8 T cell receptor beta chains below was sequenced from the same sample in a study of shared clonotypes between healthy human individuals. Assay used: immunoSEQ multiplex PCR; TCRdb lists only in-frame clones, some missing. Among under 650,000 clones listed, less than 96% were seen once. The sample comprised naive CD4+ T cells sorted from blood. Subset: CD45RA+ positively selected. The receptors were sampled from a woman in her 30s in good health.

The chain couples TRBV10-3 to TRBJ1-1; possibly TRBD1 for D (5 bases). This CDR3 region has 15 residues. Germline V gene sequence: CDR1 ENHRY, CDR2 SYGVKD. Trimming pared 0 bases from V and 7 bases from J, leaving 15 bases between. CDR3 loop: CAISESTRGGSEAFF. Here the CDR3 DNA reads TGTGCCATCAGTGAGTCGACTCGGGGGGGGAGTGAAGCTTTCTTT.

This clone was seen only once. The V call is TRBV27, the J call TRBJ1-3, with D unresolved. Deletions cut 4 bases from V and 0 bases from J, with 4 bases between. The germline V gene encodes CDR1 MNHEY and CDR2 SMNVEV (reference sequence). There are 13 residues in the CDR3. The CDR3 sequence: CASSSRSGNTIYF. CDR3 in DNA: TGTGCCAGCAGTTCCCGCTCTGGAAACACCATATATTTT.

The V and J genes are TRBV21-1 and TRBJ2-7; the table's D call, TRBD1, has no DNA check behind it. TRBV21-1 is assigned pseudogene status. The CDR3 covers 17 residues. CDR3 DNA: TGTGCCAGCAGCCCTGCTGCCCGGGACAGACTGACCTACGAGCAGTACTTC. Protein product: CASSPAARDRLTYEQYF.

The chain uses TRBV18 and TRBJ2-2, with TRBD2 as a possible D gene (5 bases). The germline gives CDR1 KGHSH, CDR2 LQKENI. The CDR3 covers 16 residues. The V gene lost 2 bases and the J gene lost 4 bases, with 14 bases spanning the gap. As DNA, the CDR3 is TGTGCCAGCTCACCATTTTTCACGGGAATCACCGGGGAGCTGTTTTTT. The encoded protein is CASSPFFTGITGELFF.

The chain recombines TRBV7-2 with TRBJ2-5, with 13 bases fitting TRBD2. The tail of the sequence fits TRBJ2-7 better, so the J call may be wrong. The CDR3 has 18 amino acids. Germline V gene lookup returns CDR1 SGHTA and CDR2 FQGNSA. CDR3 loop: CASSRYERGLAGAYEQYF. The CDR3 coding sequence is TGTGCCAGCAGTCGATACGAGAGAGGACTAGCGGGAGCGTACGAGCAGTACTTC.

This chain uses TRBV11-3 with TRBJ2-1, with D perhaps TRBD1 (5 bases). Trimming removed 5 bases at V and 8 bases at J, with 16 bases between. Germline V gives CDR1 SGHNT, CDR2 YENEEA. This CDR3 is built from 14 residues. CDR3 residues: CASSRSGFLDEQFF. CDR3 DNA: TGTGCCAGCAGCCGGTCAGGGTTCCTCGATGAGCAGTTCTTC.

The chain carries TRBV9 and TRBJ2-3; 7 nucleotides line up with TRBD2. Trimming cost V 3 bases and J 4 bases; bases outside gene matches: 2. CDR3 length equals 13 residues. CDR1 and CDR2 (germline): SGDLS, YYNGEE. Here the CDR3 reads CASSATSSDTQYF. CDR3 coding DNA: TGTGCCAGCAGCGCGACTAGCTCAGATACGCAGTATTTT.

Comment on this clone: Other DNA sequences within the sample encode an identical CDR3. V usage is TRBV2 and J usage is TRBJ2-7, with D uncertain. Trimming removed 6 bases at V and 2 bases at J, with 5 bases between. Per the germline V gene, CDR1 is SNHLY and CDR2 is FYNNEI. The CDR3 is 11 residues long. The CDR3 region is CASRGTYEQYF. CDR3 sequence (DNA): TGTGCCAGCAGAGGGACCTACGAGCAGTACTTC.